These 5 T cell receptor beta chains were sequenced from one sample in a study of T cells in Graves' hyperthyroidism and ophthalmopathy. RNA transcripts gave rise to amplified TCR beta CDR3 regions. HTBI primers were the set used in a first-round RT-PCR of the TCR CDR3. TCRdb re-analysed the multiplex PCR reads in MiXCR, keeping a single row per CDR3 protein. The table lists roughly 280,000 distinct CDR3 sequences, about 15% of them singletons. Source material: blood. These receptors originate from a woman aged 60-75 years with Graves' ophthalmopathy.

This clonotype was found many times. V gene TRBV18 combines with J gene TRBJ1-4, with a tentative D call TRBD1 (6 bases). Germline loops: CDR1 KGHSH, CDR2 LQKENI. This CDR3 is 14 amino acids long. V was trimmed by 2 bases and J by 6 bases, leaving 10 bases between them. Here the CDR3 reads CASSPSAGDEKLFF. The CDR3 DNA reads as TGTGCCAGCTCACCATCGGCAGGGGATGAAAAACTGTTTTTT.

This clonotype was picked up many times. The rearrangement links TRBV7-2 to TRBJ2-3; no firm D call. Germline CDR1 SGHTA, CDR2 FQGNSA. The CDR3 extends over 17 amino acids. Between the trimmed V and J ends, which lost 2 bases and 0 bases, there was a span of 15 bases. The CDR3 DNA sequence: TGTGCCAGCAGCTTATCCCCTTCGGGCGGAAGCACAGATACGCAGTATTTT. It is translated as CASSLSPSGGSTDTQYF. Full variable domain (outside the CDR3, taken from reference TRBV7-2 and TRBJ2-3): GAGVSQSPSNKVTEKGKDVELRCDPISGHTALYWYRQSLGQGLEFLIYFQGNSAPDKSGLPSDRFSAERTGGSVSTLTIQRTQQEDSAVYLCASSLSPSGGSTDTQYFGPGTRLTVL.

A few counts support this clonotype. The chain combines TRBV20-1 with TRBJ2-3; D is tentatively TRBD1 or TRBD2 (6 bases each). The CDR3 is made up of 16 amino acids. CDR1 is DFQATT and CDR2 is SNEGSKA in the germline V gene (reference sequence). V was shortened by 3 bases and J by 5 bases, with 21 bases between the two germline ends. DNA for the CDR3: TGCAGTGCTAGTACCCCAATGGGTCGGGGGCTAGATACGCAGTATTTT. Translating gives CSASTPMGRGLDTQYF.

The chain is built from TRBV19 and TRBJ1-6; tentative D call: TRBD1 (6 bases). V was cut by 6 bases and J by 6 bases, with 15 bases left in between. The CDR3 runs 15 residues. CDR1 and CDR2 (germline): LNHDA, SQIVND (reference sequence). The CDR3 sequence: CASRGQLWGNSPLHF. DNA of the CDR3: TGTGCCAGTAGGGGACAATTATGGGGTAATTCACCCCTCCACTTT. The full variable domain, rest sourced from reference TRBV19 and TRBJ1-6, is DGGITQSPKYLFRKEGQNVTLSCEQNLNHDAMYWYRQDPGQGLRLIYYSQIVNDFQKGDIAEGYSVSREKKESFPLTVTSAQKNPTAFYLCASRGQLWGNSPLHFGNGTRLTVT.

This clonotype was recorded at least ten times. V usage is TRBV18 and J usage is TRBJ1-1, with unresolved D. From germline, CDR1 is KGHSH and CDR2 LQKENI. CDR3 size: 12 residues. V was cut by 2 bases and J by 11 bases, with 12 bases left in between. CDR3 protein: CASSPEGWRAFF. The CDR3 bases are TGTGCCAGCTCACCAGAAGGGTGGAGGGCTTTCTTT.